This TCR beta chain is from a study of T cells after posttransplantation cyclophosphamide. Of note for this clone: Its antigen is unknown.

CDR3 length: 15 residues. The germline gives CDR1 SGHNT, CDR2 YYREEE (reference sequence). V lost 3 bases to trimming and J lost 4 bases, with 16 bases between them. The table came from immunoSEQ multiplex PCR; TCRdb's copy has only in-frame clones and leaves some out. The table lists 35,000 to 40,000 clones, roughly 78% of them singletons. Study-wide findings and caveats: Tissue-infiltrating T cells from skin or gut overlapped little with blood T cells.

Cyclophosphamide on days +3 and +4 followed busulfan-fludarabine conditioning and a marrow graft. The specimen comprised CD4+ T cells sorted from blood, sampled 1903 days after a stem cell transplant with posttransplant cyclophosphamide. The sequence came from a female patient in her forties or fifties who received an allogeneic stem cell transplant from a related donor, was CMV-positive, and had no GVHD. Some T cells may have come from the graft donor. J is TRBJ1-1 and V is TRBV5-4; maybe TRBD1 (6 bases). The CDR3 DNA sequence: TGTGCCAGCAGCTCGCACCGAACAGGGATCACTGAAGCTTTCTTT. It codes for CASSSHRTGITEAFF.